Following are 23 T cell receptor beta chains from one sample sequenced in a study of T cells in localized non-small cell lung cancer. Repertoires were generated with immunoSEQ multiplex PCR, while TCRdb's copy carries only in-frame clones and drops some. Seen here are roughly 23,000 clones, roughly 91% observed once, and the top ten hold about an eighth. The sequenced sample was peripheral blood, obtained before any cancer treatment. The receptors derive from a male donor at least 60 years old with stage I lung adenocarcinoma.

The J gene is TRBJ2-7, the V gene TRBV14; 7 bases line up with TRBD1. With 6 bases clipped from V and 1 base from J, the junction kept 9 bases outside the gene matches. From germline, CDR1 is SGHDN and CDR2 FVKESK. This CDR3 region has 15 residues. This chain's CDR3 is CASRYRDSFSYEQYF. CDR3 nucleotide sequence: TGTGCCAGCAGATACCGGGACAGCTTTTCCTACGAGCAGTACTTC.

The chain links TRBV7-3 to TRBJ2-2, with 8 bases that match TRBD2. V gave up 5 bases and J gave up 5 bases; unmatched junction bases: 7. The CDR3 covers 15 residues. Germline V gene lookup returns CDR1 SGHTA and CDR2 FQGTGA. The CDR3 protein is CASSGSGTRTGELFF. CDR3 bases: TGTGCCAGCAGCGGATCCGGGACTAGAACCGGGGAGCTGTTTTTT.

V usage is TRBV7-2 and J usage is TRBJ2-1; the match to TRBD2 covers 9 bases. After removal of 5 bases from V and 4 bases from J, the junction contained 9 bases not matched to a gene. The length of the CDR3 is 16 residues. In germline, CDR1 is SGHTA, CDR2 FQGNSA. The CDR3 sequence: CASSPRLAAIYNEQFF. The CDR3 coding sequence is TGTGCCAGCAGCCCCCGACTAGCGGCTATATACAATGAGCAGTTCTTC.

In regard to this clone: Other DNA sequences of this sample code for an identical CDR3. V usage is TRBV4-1 and J usage is TRBJ1-5; 7 positions match TRBD1. Germline V gives CDR1 MGHRA, CDR2 YSYEKL. This CDR3 contains 16 residues. The V and J ends lost 3 bases and 2 bases, in that order; junction bases with no gene match: 7. The CDR3 spells CASSHLTGPGNQPQHF. The CDR3 region has the DNA TGCGCCAGCAGCCACCTGACAGGGCCGGGCAATCAGCCCCAGCATTTT.

This chain joins TRBV21-1 and TRBJ1-5; TRBD1 is the table's D call and was not checked against the DNA. TRBV21-1 is labeled a pseudogene. This CDR3 has 15 residues. The chain's CDR3 is CASSTGARGNQPQHF. The CDR3, as DNA: TGTGCCAGCAGTACAGGGGCCAGAGGCAATCAGCCCCAGCATTTT.

This chain joins TRBV7-9 and TRBJ2-5; 7 nucleotides match TRBD1. J was trimmed by 11 bases and V by 5 bases; bases with no gene match: 5. Per the germline V gene, CDR1 is SEHNR and CDR2 is FQNEAQ (reference sequence). There are 11 residues in the CDR3. The DNA of the CDR3 is TGTGCCAGCAGCCTCCAGGGGGAGCAGTACTTC. Translating it yields CASSLQGEQYF.

The chain joins TRBV27 to TRBJ1-2; D gene unclear. V was cut by 6 bases and J by 8 bases, with 19 bases left in between. Germline V lookup: CDR1 MNHEY, CDR2 SMNVEV (reference sequence). This CDR3 has 14 amino acids. The CDR3 region has the DNA TGTGCCAGCAGAGGCGAGATGGTGGGCTGGGGCTACACCTTC. Protein sequence: CASRGEMVGWGYTF.

The chain joins TRBV19 to TRBJ2-1; 8 bases are shared with TRBD2. Trimming took 4 bases from V and 6 from J; bases not matched to a gene: 14. The V gene's germline CDR1 is LNHDA and CDR2 SQIVND (reference sequence). This CDR3 is 17 amino acids long. DNA of the CDR3: TGTGCCAGTAGTACTGAACCAGCGGGGGCGCGCTTCAATGAGCAGTTCTTC. Residues: CASSTEPAGARFNEQFF.

The chain carries TRBV6-5 and TRBJ1-3; 7 bases match TRBD1. The CDR3 is made up of 15 amino acids. V was pared by 7 bases and J by 0 bases, with 6 bases of the junction left unmatched. The germline V gene encodes CDR1 MNHEY and CDR2 SVGAGI. This CDR3 reads CASTQGGSSGNTIYF. CDR3 nucleotides: TGTGCCAGCACCCAGGGGGGCAGCTCTGGAAACACCATATATTTT.

The chain uses TRBV5-8 and TRBJ2-7, with TRBD1 matching 8 bases. CDR3 size: 14 residues. From germline, CDR1 is SGHTS and CDR2 YDEGEE. V shed 4 bases and J 5 bases; nucleotides not matched to a gene: 8. CDR3 DNA sequence: TGTGCCAGCAGCCTGGGACAGGTTCGGGACGAGCAGTACTTC. Translation: CASSLGQVRDEQYF.

V and J are TRBV28 and TRBJ2-1; weak D call: TRBD2 (5 bases). Trimming pared 5 bases from V and 7 bases from J, leaving 9 bases between. Germline V CDR1 and CDR2: MDHEN, SYDVKM. There are 12 residues in the CDR3. CDR3 nucleotides: TGTGCCAGCAGTCTCACGGGAAATGAGCAGTTCTTC. As protein: CASSLTGNEQFF.

This rearrangement joins TRBV9 to TRBJ1-3; 11 nucleotides agree with TRBD1. There are 15 residues in the CDR3. Trimming at V came to 6 bases and at J to 3 bases, leaving 5 bases not matched to a gene. Germline assignment: CDR1 SGDLS and CDR2 YYNGEE. This chain's CDR3 is CASTRTGGFGNTIYF. Here the CDR3 DNA reads TGTGCCAGCACCCGGACAGGGGGCTTTGGAAACACCATATATTTT.

The chain couples TRBV6-6 to TRBJ2-1; D is perhaps TRBD2 (5 bases). V was shortened by 6 bases and J by 4 bases, with 16 bases between the two germline ends. The CDR3 runs 15 residues. Germline CDR1 MNHNY, CDR2 SVGAGI (reference sequence). The CDR3 reads CASSPPAGLYNEQFF. Here the CDR3 DNA reads TGTGCCAGCAGCCCCCCGGCGGGCCTTTACAATGAGCAGTTCTTC.

In DNA form, the CDR3 reads TGTGCCTGGAGTGCGCAGTATGGCTACACCTTC. Encoded protein: CAWSAQYGYTF. The J gene is TRBJ1-2, the V gene TRBV30; D remains ambiguous. CDR3 length: 11 amino acids. CDR1 is GTSNPN and CDR2 is SVGIG in the germline V gene (reference sequence). With 1 base removed from V and 5 bases from J, the gap between germline ends came to 5 bases.

This chain connects TRBV5-6 to TRBJ2-5; D may be TRBD1 or TRBD2 (6 bases each). The CDR3 length is 16 residues. Between the trimmed V and J ends, which lost 6 bases and 7 bases, there was a span of 25 bases. CDR1 SGHDT and CDR2 YYEEEE come from the germline V gene. This chain's CDR3 is CASTPSRGARRGTQYF. The CDR3 DNA follows: TGTGCCAGCACCCCCTCGAGGGGGGCGCGGCGGGGGACCCAGTACTTC.

This sequence joins TRBV28 and TRBJ2-1, with 12 bases that match TRBD1. Germline values: CDR1 MDHEN, CDR2 SYDVKM. Trimming cost V 6 bases and J 7 bases; bases outside gene matches: 16. The CDR3 length is 18 residues. CDR3 loop: CASSQDVGGTGGWNEQFF. DNA for the CDR3: TGTGCCAGCAGCCAGGACGTGGGCGGGACAGGGGGCTGGAATGAGCAGTTCTTC.

V and J are TRBV9 and TRBJ2-4; 7 bases are shared with TRBD1. Germline CDR1 and CDR2: SGDLS and YYNGEE. The CDR3 length is 15 residues. V dropped 0 bases and J dropped 8; count of bases not matched to a gene: 8. The CDR3 loop is CASSVDPQGLDIQYF. In nucleotides, the CDR3 is TGTGCCAGCAGCGTAGACCCACAGGGGTTGGACATTCAGTACTTC.

V is TRBV5-6 and J is TRBJ2-2; D is perhaps TRBD1 (5 bases). Germline CDR1 and CDR2: SGHDT and YYEEEE. Trimming left V 4 bases short and J 1 base short, with 14 bases between. The CDR3 sequence is 16 residues long. The chain's CDR3 is CASSLLTALNTGELFF. CDR3 DNA sequence: TGTGCCAGCAGCCTTTTGACAGCCCTGAACACCGGGGAGCTGTTTTTT.

The chain uses TRBV7-9 and TRBJ1-2, with unresolved D. CDR1 is SEHNR and CDR2 is FQNEAQ in the germline V gene (reference sequence). The CDR3 spans 16 residues. V lost 5 bases and J lost 0, with 16 bases in between. The CDR3, as DNA: TGTGCCAGCAGCATTTGGAGGGCCGCAGCTAACTATGGCTACACCTTC. It codes for CASSIWRAAANYGYTF.

J is TRBJ1-5 and V is TRBV19; D not resolved. Germline V gene data show CDR1 as LNHDA and CDR2 as SQIVND (reference sequence). Trimming took 3 bases from V and 9 from J, leaving 15 bases between them. The CDR3 contains 14 residues. The CDR3 nucleotides are TGTGCCAGTAGTATCGAATGGAGGTCCAGGCCCCAGCATTTT. It yields the protein CASSIEWRSRPQHF.

This chain links TRBV4-3 with TRBJ1-2; 7 positions agree with TRBD1. The CDR3 consists of 15 residues. The V gene end was trimmed by 0 bases and the J gene end by 5 bases; junction bases not matched to a gene: 6. Germline V gene lookup returns CDR1 LGHNA and CDR2 YSLEER. In nucleotides, the CDR3 is TGCGCCAGCAGCCAAGAATATCCAGGGGGTTATGGCTACACCTTC. Residues: CASSQEYPGGYGYTF.

This clone was detected once. The rearrangement uses TRBV19 and TRBJ1-4; D gene ambiguous. CDR3 size: 14 residues. With 4 bases removed from V and 3 bases from J, the gap between germline ends came to 9 bases. Germline V lookup: CDR1 LNHDA, CDR2 SQIVND (reference sequence). The CDR3 bases are TGTGCCAGTAGTACCGATTTTCCTAATGAAAAACTGTTTTTT. Translating gives CASSTDFPNEKLFF.

DNA of the CDR3: TGTGCCAGCAGCTTGTCTCGGACTAGCGGGGGGGCCTACAATGAGCAGTTCTTC. It encodes CASSLSRTSGGAYNEQFF. This chain connects TRBV5-4 to TRBJ2-1; 15 bases are a match to TRBD2. The CDR3 spans 18 residues. Germline lookup yields CDR1 SGHNT and CDR2 YYREEE (reference sequence). Trimming cost V 1 base and J 2 bases; bases outside gene matches: 4.